These 31 T cell receptor beta chains share one sample of origin, sequenced in a study of T and B cells in COVID-19 patients (TCRdb year 2020). TRB repertoires were amplified using roughly 240-550 ng of genomic DNA isolated from blood. Sequencing was carried out with an Illumina MiSeq. TRB rearrangements were amplified by multiplex PCR with BIOMED2 TRB-A/B primer pools. TCRdb reran the public reads through fastp at Q25 and MiXCR, keeping productive beta chains. Merged by CDR3 protein, the rows form single entries marked with the most common genes and DNA. The sample yields approximately 13,000 distinct CDR3 sequences; 28% were counted once. The ten largest clones capture about 6.8% of the sample. The sample consisted of blood. Receptors were obtained from a human donor who had recovered from COVID-19.

The rearrangement joins TRBV6-1 to TRBJ2-1, with TRBD2 identical over 11 bases. CDR1 and CDR2 from the germline V gene are MNHNS and SASEGT. Losses at the gene ends were 4 bases for V and 2 bases for J; bases not matched to a gene: 10. The CDR3 runs 18 residues. The CDR3 coding sequence is TGTGCCAGCAGTGGGCGACTAGCGGGATGGGGAACCTACAATGAGCAGTTCTTC. Translated: CASSGRLAGWGTYNEQFF.

The rearrangement joins TRBV5-1 to TRBJ1-1, with D possibly being TRBD1 (6 bases). CDR1 and CDR2 from the germline V gene are SGHRS and YFSETQ. The CDR3 totals 14 residues. V gave up 5 bases and J gave up 0 bases, with 11 bases separating them. The CDR3 DNA sequence: TGCGCCAGCAGATTCGACAGGCTGAACACTGAAGCTTTCTTT. As protein: CASRFDRLNTEAFF.

V gene TRBV6-1 combines with J gene TRBJ1-5, with a possible D match to TRBD1 (5 bases). The CDR3 runs to 16 residues. Germline V CDR1 and CDR2: MNHNS, SASEGT. Trimming took off 4 bases at V and 6 bases at J, with 19 bases between the two ends. This CDR3 reads CASSGRGRGDGQPQHF. DNA for the CDR3: TGTGCCAGCAGTGGAAGGGGCCGGGGAGACGGTCAGCCCCAGCATTTT.

This clonotype rates as medium-sized. The V gene is TRBV19, the J gene TRBJ1-6; the D gene is possibly TRBD1 (6 bases). V was clipped by 9 bases and J by 6 bases, with 18 bases between them. Germline CDR1 is LNHDA and CDR2 is SQIVND (reference sequence). The CDR3 covers 15 residues. CDR3: CASTYRDGRNSPLHF. DNA for the CDR3: TGTGCCAGCACCTACAGGGATGGACGTAATTCACCCCTCCACTTT.

This clonotype is medium-sized (0.01 to 0.1%) within its sample. V and J are TRBV29-1 and TRBJ1-1; no clear D. This CDR3 is built from 12 residues. CDR1 is SQVTM and CDR2 is ANQGSEA in the germline V gene. V was shortened by 5 bases and J by 2 bases, with 9 bases between the two germline ends. CDR3 nucleotides: TGCAGCGTTCGGAGGATTAACACTGAAGCTTTCTTT. Translating gives CSVRRINTEAFF.

The chain combines TRBV13 with TRBJ1-1; D not certain. The V end lost 6 bases, the J end lost 4 bases, and 9 bases lay between the germline ends. CDR1 and CDR2 (germline): PRHDT, FYEKMQ (reference sequence). The CDR3 length is 12 residues. The CDR3 protein is CASSVIATEAFF. For the CDR3, the DNA is TGTGCCAGCAGTGTCATCGCCACTGAAGCTTTCTTT.

The V and J genes are TRBV30 and TRBJ2-1, with 12 bases that match TRBD2. This CDR3 is built from 15 residues. The V gene end was trimmed by 4 bases and the J gene end by 9 bases; junction bases not matched to a gene: 10. Germline V gives CDR1 GTSNPN, CDR2 SVGIG (reference sequence). The CDR3 spells CAWTSTLAGGVEQFF. The DNA for the CDR3 is TGTGCCTGGACTTCGACCCTAGCGGGAGGGGTTGAGCAGTTCTTC.

The rearrangement links TRBV5-1 to TRBJ2-1; D is unclear. Germline V gives CDR1 SGHRS, CDR2 YFSETQ. V was cut by 6 bases and J by 4 bases, with 20 bases left in between. The CDR3 totals 16 residues. CDR3 nucleotides: TGCGCCAGCACCTTAGGTTCCGGCACTCGTTACAATGAGCAGTTCTTC. This translates into CASTLGSGTRYNEQFF.

This clonotype came up a few times. The chain combines TRBV4-2 with TRBJ2-3; no clear D. This CDR3 is 13 amino acids long. With 1 base removed from V and 5 bases from J, the gap between germline ends came to 7 bases. The V gene's germline CDR1 is LGHNA and CDR2 YNFKEQ. The CDR3 protein is CASSQGLVDTQYF. In DNA, the CDR3 is TGTGCCAGCAGCCAAGGGCTGGTAGATACGCAGTATTTT.

The gene calls are TRBV20-1 and TRBJ2-5; D is unresolved. Looked up from germline, CDR1 is DFQATT and CDR2 is SNEGSKA (reference sequence). The CDR3 consists of 13 residues. The CDR3 loop reads CSPLGARKETQYF. The CDR3 nucleotides are TGCTCTCCGCTAGGAGCGAGAAAAGAGACCCAGTACTTC.

The rearrangement links TRBV11-1 to TRBJ2-5; 8 bases agree with TRBD2. The tail of the sequence fits TRBJ2-1 better, so the J call may be wrong. Germline assignment: CDR1 SGHAT and CDR2 FQDESV (reference sequence). The CDR3 runs to 16 residues. The CDR3 is CASSYEFAGGNNEQFF. CDR3 DNA sequence: TGTGCCAGCAGTTACGAGTTCGCGGGGGGTAACAATGAGCAGTTCTTC.

The chain has TRBV10-1 and TRBJ2-1; 7 bases align to TRBD2. This CDR3 has 15 amino acids. In germline, CDR1 is WNHNN, CDR2 SYGVQD (reference sequence). Losses at the gene ends were 3 bases for V and 9 bases for J; bases not matched to a gene: 11. CDR3 sequence: CASSDPGRPSGEQFF. DNA of the CDR3: TGCGCCAGCAGTGATCCCGGGAGGCCCTCCGGTGAGCAGTTCTTC.

This clonotype turned up a few times. The chain couples TRBV12-3 or TRBV12-4 to TRBJ2-1, with 8 bases lining up with TRBD1. The CDR3 runs to 18 residues. Germline trimming cut 7 bases from V and 0 bases from J; bases unmatched to any gene: 14. In nucleotides, the CDR3 is TGTGCCAGCACCTCCGGGACAGGTACCGCTAGCTCCTACAATGAGCAGTTCTTC. Protein sequence: CASTSGTGTASSYNEQFF.

With regard to this clonotype: At one end the junction does not follow the germline gene, possibly because of a read error. The rearrangement joins TRBV27 to TRBJ1-5; the D gene is possibly TRBD1 (6 bases). This CDR3 contains 17 residues. CDR1 is MNHEY and CDR2 is SMNVEV in the germline V gene (reference sequence). CDR3 bases: TGTGCCACCAGTGAAACCCTACAGGGACGGAGCAATCAGCCCCAGCATTTT. Its protein is CATSETLQGRSNQPQHF.

In its sample, this clonotype ranks as medium-sized. V is TRBV27 and J is TRBJ2-3, with TRBD2 matching 8 bases. Trimming removed 2 bases from V and 5 bases from J; junction bases left unmatched: 3. CDR1 MNHEY and CDR2 SMNVEV come from the germline V gene (reference sequence). The CDR3 extends over 14 amino acids. This chain's CDR3 is CASSLAGGLDTQYF. CDR3 DNA: TGTGCCAGCAGTTTAGCGGGGGGCTTAGATACGCAGTATTTT.

This clonotype has a count of ten or more. This chain links TRBV5-6 with TRBJ1-6; 7 nucleotides match TRBD1. From germline, CDR1 is SGHDT and CDR2 YYEEEE. CDR3 length equals 14 residues. The J segment lost 9 bases and the V segment lost 4 bases, leaving 7 bases of the junction unmatched. CDR3 protein: CASSPTGIGSPLHF. The CDR3 DNA follows: TGTGCCAGCAGCCCGACAGGGATCGGTTCACCCCTCCACTTT.

This clonotype showed up many times. CDR3 coding DNA: TGTGCCAGCAGCCTCACTAGCGGGGGGGCCATAGATACGCAGTATTTT. It specifies CASSLTSGGAIDTQYF. The rearrangement joins TRBV6-5 to TRBJ2-3, with TRBD2 matching over 13 bases. V shed 6 bases and J 5 bases; nucleotides not matched to a gene: 8. Germline CDR1 and CDR2: MNHEY and SVGAGI. CDR3 length: 16 residues.

For the CDR3, the DNA is TGTGCCAGCAGTGAACCAGGGATCCAAGCCTACGAGCAGTACTTC. This sequence encodes CASSEPGIQAYEQYF. This chain links TRBV2 with TRBJ2-7, with D maybe TRBD1 (5 bases). Trimming cost V 2 bases and J 2 bases, with 13 bases left between them. CDR1 and CDR2 from the germline V gene are SNHLY and FYNNEI. The CDR3 has 15 residues.

This clonotype is medium-sized by share. The chain links TRBV12-3 or TRBV12-4 to TRBJ2-5; TRBD2 matches 13 bases. There are 15 residues in the CDR3. Unmatched junction bases numbered 6, after V lost 7 bases and J lost 4 bases. The CDR3 region is CASTLTSGRAETQYF. For the CDR3, the DNA is TGTGCCAGCACCTTAACTAGCGGGAGGGCAGAGACCCAGTACTTC.

The genes are TRBV6-5 and TRBJ2-3; 10 bases are shared with TRBD2. Germline CDR1 MNHEY, CDR2 SVGAGI. The CDR3 is made up of 16 amino acids. The V and J ends lost 2 bases and 5 bases, in that order; junction bases with no gene match: 7. DNA for the CDR3: TGTGCCAGCAGTTACGCAGGACTAGCGGTTAGAGATACGCAGTATTTT. This translates into CASSYAGLAVRDTQYF.

This clonotype was picked up a small number of times. The chain links TRBV10-2 to TRBJ2-2, with 14 bases fitting TRBD2. This CDR3 has 17 residues. Germline loops: CDR1 WSHSY, CDR2 SAAADI. V was clipped by 4 bases and J by 6 bases; unmatched bases: 7. The CDR3 bases are TGCGCCAGCAGTGTGACCCCGGGACTAGCGGGAGCCGGGGAGCTGTTTTTT. It is translated as CASSVTPGLAGAGELFF.

This clonotype has a single count. The rearrangement links TRBV29-1 to TRBJ2-7, with TRBD1 matching 8 bases. The J segment lost 5 bases and the V segment lost 6 bases, leaving 12 bases of the junction unmatched. CDR3 length equals 14 residues. Germline V gives CDR1 SQVTM, CDR2 ANQGSEA. CDR3 sequence (DNA): TGCAGCGTCGAGAGGACAGGGACGACCGACGAGCAGTACTTC. The encoded protein is CSVERTGTTDEQYF.

The rearrangement links TRBV20-1 to TRBJ2-5, with TRBD1 identical over 8 bases. The CDR3 length is 14 residues. The trim removed 0 bases at V and 5 bases at J, leaving 5 bases unmatched. Germline V lookup: CDR1 DFQATT, CDR2 SNEGSKA (reference sequence). CDR3 loop: CSAREDRGFETQYF. The DNA for the CDR3 is TGCAGTGCTAGAGAAGACAGGGGTTTTGAGACCCAGTACTTC.

By its share, this clonotype is medium-sized. This CDR3 reads CASSPRLAGRTDTQYF. CDR3 coding DNA: TGTGCCAGCAGTCCCCGCTTAGCGGGGCGCACAGATACGCAGTATTTT. This chain uses TRBV6-2 or TRBV6-3 with TRBJ2-3; TRBD2 agrees at 8 bases. Germline values: CDR1 MNHEY, CDR2 SVGEGT. The CDR3 sequence is 16 residues long. With V trimmed by 5 bases and J by 1 base, 8 bases remained unmatched.

The V call is TRBV5-6, the J call TRBJ1-3; D call uncertain. V lost 3 bases and J 4 bases, leaving 14 bases between the germline ends. The length of the CDR3 is 15 residues. Germline CDR1 SGHDT, CDR2 YYEEEE. The CDR3 sequence is CASSSQTGGGNTIYF. The DNA for the CDR3 is TGTGCCAGCAGCTCTCAAACCGGCGGAGGAAACACCATATATTTT.

Worth noting for this clonotype: A junction boundary mismatches the germline segment, possibly from a read error. V gene TRBV6-1 combines with J gene TRBJ1-2; 7 nucleotides line up with TRBD1. From germline, CDR1 is MNHNS and CDR2 SASEGT. The CDR3 runs to 15 residues. The DNA of the CDR3 is TGTGCCAGCAGTGAAGGGGACAGCTTATACTACGGCTACACCTTC. This gives the protein CASSEGDSLYYGYTF.

This clonotype appeared many times. The chain couples TRBV5-5 to TRBJ1-2; possibly TRBD1 for D (6 bases). CDR1 is SGHKS, CDR2 YYEKEE, per germline (reference sequence). The V end was cut by 7 bases, the J end by 3 bases, with 19 bases between. This CDR3 contains 15 residues. The CDR3 is CASVSGGWVDYGYTF. The DNA for the CDR3 is TGTGCCAGCGTCTCGGGGGGCTGGGTTGACTATGGCTACACCTTC.

This clonotype has a handful of counts. V usage is TRBV5-1 and J usage is TRBJ2-2; D could derive from TRBD1 or TRBD2 (5 bases each). Looked up from germline, CDR1 is SGHRS and CDR2 is YFSETQ. The length of the CDR3 is 16 residues. The ends were cut back, 5 bases at V and 7 bases at J, with 21 bases in the middle. In DNA form, the CDR3 reads TGCGCCAGCAGTTCCGACGGGGCCCCTTCGGTCGGGGAGCTGTTTTTT. Protein sequence: CASSSDGAPSVGELFF.

As concerns this clonotype: A much bigger clone sits one base away, suggesting this may be a read error. This chain joins TRBV27 and TRBJ1-4; the match to TRBD1 covers 8 bases. CDR3 length equals 14 residues. V lost 4 bases to trimming and J lost 7 bases; unmatched junction nucleotides: 5. Looked up from germline, CDR1 is MNHEY and CDR2 is SMNVEV (reference sequence). CDR3 sequence (DNA): TGTGCCAGCAGTTCGGACAGGGCGGCTGAAAAACTGTTTTTT. It codes for CASSSDRAAEKLFF. The entire variable domain, with the rest obtained from reference TRBV27 and TRBJ1-4, is as follows: EAQVTQNPRYLITVTGKKLTVTCSQNMNHEYMSWYRQDPGLGLRQIYYSMNVEVTDKGDVPEGYKVSRKEKRNFPLILESPSPNQTSLYFCASSSDRAAEKLFFGSGTQLSVL.

The chain is built from TRBV11-1 and TRBJ1-2; TRBD1 agrees at 7 bases. The CDR3 covers 16 residues. V shed 4 bases and J 4 bases; nucleotides not matched to a gene: 12. The germline CDR1 and CDR2 sequences are SGHAT and FQDESV (reference sequence). CDR3 residues: CASSSGPWTGPYGYTF. CDR3 bases: TGTGCCAGCAGCTCGGGCCCTTGGACAGGCCCCTATGGCTACACCTTC.

This clonotype was observed a few times. The rearrangement joins TRBV6-5 to TRBJ1-5; tentative D call: TRBD1 (5 bases). Looked up from germline, CDR1 is MNHEY and CDR2 is SVGAGI. The CDR3 runs 14 residues. The V and J ends lost 5 bases and 7 bases respectively, with 15 bases between them. CDR3 bases: TGTGCCAGCAGTGAAACTGGGGCCAGGCAGCCCCAGCATTTT. It specifies CASSETGARQPQHF.